This T cell receptor beta chain originates from a study of cytomegalovirus exposure and HLA in healthy donors. Study outcomes and limitations: Later work showed greater clonal expansion in HLA-associated TCR beta chains than in equally common others.

CDR1 is SGHTA, CDR2 FQGTGA, per germline. This CDR3 region has 16 residues. The V and J ends lost 1 base and 0 bases respectively, with 7 bases between them. Regarding this clone: Its matching antigen is unknown.

PCR amplification relied on 60 Vbeta primers (plus 13 Jbeta primers). TCRdb keeps only in-frame clones here, not all; method: immunoSEQ multiplex PCR. The repertoire holds 100,000 to 120,000 clones, with around 76% as singletons. The source of this sequence is a man aged 40-49 years in good health and CMV-seropositive. The specimen sequenced was PBMCs. J is TRBJ2-6 and V is TRBV7-3; no reliable D call. The CDR3, as DNA: TGTGCCAGCAGCTTAAGCGGCGGCTCTGGGGCCAACGTCCTGACTTTC. The encoded protein is CASSLSGGSGANVLTF.